The source of this T cell receptor beta chain is a study of T cell responses to AZD1222 COVID-19 vaccine. Turning to the study itself: The study pooled second doses at about 4 or about 12 weeks. Study findings and constraints: Clonal diversity was possibly underestimated, and white British individuals and females predominated among donors. Only 5 or 6 people who got AZD1222 tested seropositive at baseline. Spike-specific TCR depth and breadth grew after two AZD1222 doses.

Concerning this clone itself: The antigen is unknown.

Sequencing was performed with immunoSEQ multiplex PCR; in TCRdb, only in-frame clones are kept and a portion is missing. The sample lists around 150,000 clones, over 65% occurring once. The source material was peripheral blood, sampled on day 0 of AZD1222 vaccination. The source of this sequence is an adult in good health.

CDR3: CASSPPRQSSNYGYTF. CDR3 coding DNA: TGTGCCAGCAGCCCTCCTCGACAAAGTTCTAACTATGGCTACACCTTC. The rearrangement joins TRBV7-9 to TRBJ1-2; D gene unclear. This CDR3 spans 16 amino acids. Germline lookup yields CDR1 SEHNR and CDR2 FQNEAQ (reference sequence). Trimming left V 5 bases short and J 0 bases short, with 16 bases between.